This T cell receptor (beta chain) originates from a study of blood T cell repertoires in COVID-19. Sequencing used immunoSEQ multiplex PCR; TCRdb keeps in-frame clones, though not all of them. The sample shows 85,000 to 120,000 clones, around 87% of them seen only once. V shed 5 bases, J shed 1 base, and the junction held 9 bases outside the gene matches. The CDR3 has 19 residues. Germline values: CDR1 SGHAT, CDR2 FQNNGV. The sample taken for sequencing was peripheral blood. The sequence came from a woman between 50 and 59 years old with COVID-19, enrolled during active disease. This chain connects TRBV11-2 to TRBJ2-3; 16 nucleotides agree with TRBD2. This CDR3 is CASSPGTSGGVFGTDTQYF. The CDR3 DNA reads as TGTGCCAGCAGCCCAGGGACTAGCGGGGGGGTTTTCGGCACAGATACGCAGTATTTT.